Listed below are T cell receptor beta chains from one sample, sequenced in a study of cytomegalovirus exposure and HLA in healthy donors. Produced via immunoSEQ multiplex PCR; TCRdb's table is partial and in-frame only. This repertoire shows some 150,000 clones, roughly 85% found once; its top ten account for roughly 5.8%. Material for sequencing was PBMCs. These receptors were collected from a man aged 40-49 years in good health and CMV-seropositive. Both conserved end residues are part of each CDR3. The D gene is left open where the match is weak. Expanded clones get a size class; other rows say once, few or many, or leave the size out.

D gene	clone size	V gene	J gene	CDR3 protein	CDR3 DNA
TRBD1	.	TRBV27	TRBJ1-1	CASRPFGTGGSAFF	TGTGCCAGCAGACCTTTTGGGACAGGGGGCTCGGCTTTCTTT
TRBD1	.	TRBV7-6	TRBJ2-2	CASSTPPLTGEPLTGELFF	TGTGCCAGCAGCACCCCGCCTCTGACAGGGGAACCCCTCACCGGGGAGCTGTTTTTT
TRBD1	.	TRBV6-4	TRBJ1-5	CASSGDRGHQPQHF	TGTGCCAGCAGTGGTGACAGGGGGCATCAGCCCCAGCATTTT
.	.	TRBV6-6	TRBJ1-4	CASSYGGEEEKLFF	TGTGCCAGCAGTTACGGAGGGGAGGAGGAAAAACTGTTTTTT
TRBD2	few	TRBV5-5	TRBJ2-1	CASSLEQWAQGLAGYNEQFF	TGTGCCAGCAGCTTGGAACAATGGGCCCAGGGACTAGCGGGATACAATGAGCAGTTCTTC
.	.	TRBV6-5	TRBJ1-1	CASRPEGGTEAFF	TGTGCCAGCAGACCGGAGGGAGGGACTGAAGCTTTCTTT
.	.	TRBV28	TRBJ2-1	CASSLSKHRERNEQFF	TGTGCCAGCAGTTTAAGTAAGCACAGGGAACGCAATGAGCAGTTCTTC
TRBD1	.	TRBV19	TRBJ2-7	CATRGGGDEQYF	TGTGCCACCCGAGGGGGCGGCGACGAGCAGTACTTC
.	.	TRBV6-5	TRBJ1-1	CATRSSLGEAFF	TGTGCCACCAGAAGTTCCCTAGGTGAAGCTTTCTTT
TRBD1	.	TRBV29-1	TRBJ1-2	CSVEAGTGGAFYTF	TGCAGCGTTGAGGCCGGGACAGGAGGGGCCTTCTACACCTTC
.	once	TRBV7-9	TRBJ1-4	CASSLDLSNEKLFF	TGTGCCAGCAGCTTAGACTTGTCTAATGAAAAACTGTTTTTT
TRBD2	once	TRBV10-2	TRBJ2-1	CASSLAGGGNEQFF	TGCGCCAGCAGTTTAGCGGGAGGGGGCAATGAGCAGTTCTTC
TRBD2	.	TRBV19	TRBJ2-3	CASSTSSGSGTDTQYF	TGTGCCAGTAGTACTTCGAGCGGGAGTGGAACAGATACGCAGTATTTT
.	.	TRBV7-2	TRBJ2-5	CASSLGLRQETQYF	TGTGCCAGCAGCTTAGGACTTCGCCAAGAGACCCAGTACTTC
.	.	TRBV19	TRBJ2-4	CASSFVGGRDIQYF	TGTGCCAGTAGTTTTGTAGGCGGGCGGGACATTCAGTACTTC
.	few	TRBV30	TRBJ2-6	CAWKGGLSGANVLTF	TGTGCCTGGAAAGGCGGACTCTCTGGGGCCAACGTCCTGACTTTC
TRBD1	.	TRBV11-2	TRBJ2-2	CASSRRQGAVTGELFF	TGTGCCAGCAGCCGAAGACAGGGGGCGGTAACCGGGGAGCTGTTTTTT
.	.	TRBV11-2	TRBJ2-1	CASSFLADEQFF	TGTGCCAGCAGCTTTTTAGCGGATGAGCAGTTCTTC
.	.	TRBV19	TRBJ2-1	CASTSEGQGIIEQFF	TGTGCCAGTACCTCTGAGGGGCAGGGGATTATTGAGCAGTTCTTC
.	.	TRBV29-1	TRBJ2-2	CSVIEGVAGELFF	TGCAGCGTTATCGAGGGTGTCGCCGGGGAGCTGTTTTTT
TRBD1	.	TRBV5-1	TRBJ2-7	CASSVGQGFPTYEQYF	TGCGCCAGCAGCGTGGGACAGGGGTTTCCTACCTACGAGCAGTACTTC
.	once	TRBV18	TRBJ1-1	CASSPTTGTGGAEAFF	TGTGCCAGCTCACCGACAACAGGAACGGGGGGGGCTGAAGCTTTCTTT
TRBD2	.	TRBV19	TRBJ2-2	CASSDGGGTGELFF	TGTGCCAGTTCGGACGGGGGAGGGACCGGGGAGCTGTTTTTT
.	once	TRBV28	TRBJ1-4	CASSSGGRDNEKLFF	TGTGCCAGCAGTTCTGGGGGCCGAGATAATGAAAAACTGTTTTTT
TRBD2	.	TRBV5-1	TRBJ2-3	CASSTPLAAGDTQYF	TGCGCCAGCAGCACCCCACTAGCGGCGGGGGACACGCAGTATTTT
.	.	TRBV5-1	TRBJ2-3	CASSLAGALDIDTQYF	TGCGCCAGCAGCTTGGCTGGGGCGCTCGATATAGATACGCAGTATTTT
.	few	TRBV4-1	TRBJ1-1	CASSLQGKGNTEAFF	TGCGCCAGCAGCCTCCAGGGTAAGGGGAACACTGAAGCTTTCTTT
.	.	TRBV7-3	TRBJ2-1	CASSLLHSNEQFF	TGTGCCAGCAGCTTATTGCACAGCAATGAGCAGTTCTTC
TRBD2	.	TRBV10-1	TRBJ2-1	CASSGTRTLAGGPSSYNEQFF	TGCGCCAGCAGTGGTACTCGTACACTAGCGGGAGGGCCCAGCTCCTACAATGAGCAGTTCTTC
TRBD1	.	TRBV7-2	TRBJ2-2	CASSSGTGTGELFF	TGTGCCAGCAGCTCCGGGACAGGGACCGGGGAGCTGTTTTTT
.	.	TRBV7-9	TRBJ2-7	CASSPTSYEQYF	TGTGCCAGCAGCCCTACCTCCTACGAGCAGTACTTC
.	.	TRBV10-2	TRBJ2-4	CASLGQVSTAKNIQYF	TGCGCCAGCCTCGGCCAGGTCAGCACGGCCAAAAACATTCAGTACTTC
.	.	TRBV21-1	TRBJ2-7	CAPYVWGEGPPREQYF	TGTGCCCCCTATGTTTGGGGGGAGGGCCCGCCGCGGGAGCAGTACTTC
.	.	TRBV5-1	TRBJ2-2	CASSLFKQGNTGELFF	TGCGCCAGCAGCTTGTTTAAACAGGGAAACACCGGGGAGCTGTTTTTT
TRBD1	few	TRBV30	TRBJ1-6	CAWTGGSYNSPLHF	TGTGCCTGGACAGGGGGCTCCTATAATTCACCCCTCCACTTT
TRBD1	few	TRBV23-1	TRBJ2-1	CASRTGANNEQFF	TGCGCCAGCAGGACAGGGGCCAACAATGAGCAGTTCTTC
TRBD1	.	TRBV10-3	TRBJ1-2	CAISPGTALNYGYTF	TGTGCCATCTCTCCTGGGACAGCTCTTAACTATGGCTACACCTTC